Sequencing of this TCR beta chain was carried out in a study of cytomegalovirus exposure and HLA in healthy donors. Study-level points and caveats: Likely technical artifact: a cluster of highly shared sequence variants.

This clone was counted only a few times. The antigen is unknown. Unmatched junction bases numbered 7, after V lost 6 bases and J lost 2 bases. CDR3 length equals 15 residues. Per the germline V gene, CDR1 is MNHNS and CDR2 is SASEGT. Primers: 60 Vbeta forward and 13 Jbeta reverse. The method was immunoSEQ multiplex PCR; TCRdb's version includes in-frame clones alone and lacks a portion of them. The sample yields 90,000 to 120,000 clones, less than 80% seen once. Sequenced sample: PBMCs. V and J are TRBV6-1 and TRBJ2-7; 10 bases align to TRBD1. The clonotype originates from a man aged 25 to 40 in good health and CMV-seronegative. The CDR3 nucleotides read TGTGCCAGCAGGGACGGGACAGGGGCAGCCTACGAGCAGTACTTC. As protein: CASRDGTGAAYEQYF.